The clone carrying this T cell receptor (beta chain) occurred a few times. Antigen unknown. MiXCR was run by TCRdb on the 5' RACE reads, yielding one entry per CDR3 protein. Among hundreds of thousands of distinct CDR3 sequences, under 10% were seen once, and the ten largest hold less than 2%. The V gene's germline CDR1 is MNHNS and CDR2 SASEGT. V dropped 6 bases and J dropped 6 bases, with 12 bases sitting between them. This CDR3 has 13 amino acids. This entry is derived from a study of identical twins. Notes on the study in general: Twins shared out-of-frame alpha sequences with excess low generation probability.

These data also featured in a second study, about yellow fever vaccine responses in identical twins.

The sample comprised memory (CD45RO+) T cells sorted from blood. This TCR came from a woman aged 18-29 years in good health. The V and J genes are TRBV6-1 and TRBJ2-4; D remains ambiguous. CDR3 nucleotides: TGTGCCAGCAGCTCCCCCAAAAGAAACATTCAGTACTTC. It specifies CASSSPKRNIQYF.